Included here is one T cell receptor beta chain sequence, with context. The antigen it recognizes is unknown. Per-base qualities were not stored, and no clone one base away is much larger. The record originates from a study of T cells after somatic rescue of genetic block (dated by TCRdb to the early 2020s). With regard to the full study: The study assessed how robust, over the long term, a T-cell system was when the system had developed through somatic rescue of a genetic block in T-cell development.

The library was generated by the immunoSEQ multiplex PCR assay. In TCRdb, the immuneACCESS table is reduced to in-frame sequences with V and J assigned. These tables do not hold every clone; where another copy was compared, an unresolved V gene accounts for under half, and the others remain unexplained. The sample table shows about 120,000 clones, and 90% to 95% are seen once. About 1.5% of the sample is taken by the ten largest. V has 6 bases trimmed and J has 2 bases trimmed; junction bases matching no gene number 6. From a lookup of the germline V gene, CDR1 and CDR2 are MNHEY and SVGAGI. Including cysteine and phenylalanine, the CDR3 has 14 amino acids. Only CDR3 DNA remains: 42 bases, in frame from the first base.

This TCR derives from a woman aged 18 to 35. The receptor chain draws on TRBV6-5 and TRBJ2-7, and TRBD1 aligns with 8 junction nucleotides. Sequencing input: peripheral blood mononuclear cells (PBMCs). The CDR3 reads CASSRETGAYEQYF. The nucleotide sequence is TGTGCCAGCAGCCGTGAGACAGGGGCCTACGAGCAGTACTTC.